This T cell receptor beta chain comes out of a study of human T cells and chemical hapten exposure. On the study more broadly: Small volume differences among pooled libraries mainly caused per-sample TCR yield variation.

This sample's time point: patch test 1, 2 weeks after DPC sensitization. Treatment reported: therapeutic diphenylcyclopropenone sensitization with weekly scalp DPC. CDR3 length: 16 residues. V was pared by 4 bases and J by 3 bases, with 18 bases between. Germline CDR1 and CDR2: SNHLY and FYNNEI. This clonotype showed up many times. TCRdb redid the calling of the RACE reads with MiXCR, one entry per CDR3 protein. This sample has 65,000 to 85,000 distinct CDR3 sequences, with over 9% found just once. This TCR was sampled from a woman between 50 and 59 years old with alopecia areata. Some clones in this sample may be carry-over from other donors' samples. The starting material was whole blood, obtained in connection with sensitization to the hapten diphenylcyclopropenone (DPC). This chain links TRBV2 with TRBJ1-1; D is perhaps TRBD1 (5 bases). The CDR3 DNA is TGTGCCAGCAGTGGACTGTTCGGGGTAGGGGACACTGAAGCTTTCTTT. This gives the protein CASSGLFGVGDTEAFF.